The 9 T cell receptor beta chains reported below all come from one sample, sequenced in a study of cytomegalovirus exposure and HLA in healthy donors. The PCR made use of 60 Vbeta and 13 Jbeta primers. The method was immunoSEQ multiplex PCR; TCRdb's version includes in-frame clones alone and lacks a portion of them. The table includes more than 100,000 clones, more than 65% detected once. The material sequenced was PBMCs. The receptors derive from a woman aged 18-29 years in good health and CMV-seropositive.

The chain is built from TRBV5-1 and TRBJ2-7, with 9 positions matching TRBD1. This CDR3 comprises 13 residues. The V gene end was trimmed by 4 bases and the J gene end by 3 bases; junction bases not matched to a gene: 2. Looked up from germline, CDR1 is SGHRS and CDR2 is YFSETQ. CDR3 bases: TGCGCCAGCAGCCGGGACAGGGTCTACGAGCAGTACTTC. It encodes CASSRDRVYEQYF.

This clone was seen a few times. V is TRBV5-4 and J is TRBJ2-3; 16 bases are shared with TRBD2. In germline, CDR1 is SGHNT, CDR2 YYREEE (reference sequence). V lost 5 bases and J lost 1; bases outside the gene matches: 7. CDR3 length equals 18 residues. The CDR3 region has the DNA TGTGCCAGCAGGCCGGGACTAGCGGGAGGGTTAGGCACAGATACGCAGTATTTT. As protein: CASRPGLAGGLGTDTQYF.

The CDR3 sequence is CASSVGEGVEQYF. The CDR3 DNA follows: TGTGCCAGCAGCGTGGGAGAGGGGGTTGAGCAGTACTTC. V and J are TRBV9 and TRBJ2-7; D perhaps matches TRBD1 (6 bases). CDR1 is SGDLS, CDR2 YYNGEE, per germline. Trimming shortened V by 2 bases and J by 7 bases, and 13 bases separated the two germline ends. The CDR3 sequence is 13 residues long.

J is TRBJ2-1 and V is TRBV5-1; the D gene is possibly TRBD2 (6 bases). The CDR3 runs to 15 residues. The germline V gene has CDR1 SGHRS and CDR2 YFSETQ. The ends were cut back, 4 bases at V and 4 bases at J, with 15 bases in the middle. In DNA, the CDR3 is TGCGCCAGCAGCCGGGGCGGGGCTCAATACAATGAGCAGTTCTTC. Protein product: CASSRGGAQYNEQFF.

The chain combines TRBV7-8 with TRBJ1-3; 7 positions match TRBD1. The V segment lost 3 bases and the J segment 2 bases; nucleotides outside the gene matches: 4. The CDR3 covers 15 residues. Germline V lookup: CDR1 SGHVS, CDR2 FQNEAQ. As DNA, the CDR3 is TGTGCCAGCAGCTTTGCCGGGACAGCTGGAAACACCATATATTTT. Its translation: CASSFAGTAGNTIYF. Full variable domain (remainder filled in from reference TRBV7-8 and TRBJ1-3): GAGVSQSPRYKVAKRGQDVALRCDPISGHVSLFWYQQALGQGPEFLTYFQNEAQLDKSGLPSDRFFAERPEGSVSTLKIQRTQQEDSAVYLCASSFAGTAGNTIYFGEGSWLTVV.

This clone was detected only once. The chain is built from TRBV15 and TRBJ1-2; possibly TRBD1 for D (6 bases). This CDR3 is 13 amino acids long. CDR1 is LNHNV and CDR2 is YYDKDF in the germline V gene (reference sequence). V lost 1 base and J lost 8, with 11 bases in between. The CDR3 protein is CATSRGSGEGYTF. The CDR3 region has the DNA TGTGCCACCAGCAGAGGGTCAGGGGAGGGCTACACCTTC.

This sequence joins TRBV9 and TRBJ2-2; TRBD1 might be the D (6 bases). Trimming shortened V by 4 bases and J by 6 bases, and 16 bases separated the two germline ends. The CDR3 sequence is 15 residues long. Germline V gene lookup returns CDR1 SGDLS and CDR2 YYNGEE. The CDR3 bases are TGTGCCAGCAGCCCGGGGACAAGAGGTTCCGGGGAGCTGTTTTTT. Amino acid sequence: CASSPGTRGSGELFF.

This chain uses TRBV5-1 with TRBJ1-4; D may be TRBD1 (6 bases). There are 14 residues in the CDR3. Germline lookup yields CDR1 SGHRS and CDR2 YFSETQ. Trimming removed 0 bases at V and 6 bases at J, with 9 bases between. The CDR3 bases are TGCGCCAGCAGCTTGGCAGGGGTCGATGAAAAACTGTTTTTT. As protein: CASSLAGVDEKLFF.

The rearrangement joins TRBV7-9 to TRBJ1-1; D call uncertain. With 4 bases removed from V and 7 bases from J, the gap between germline ends came to 10 bases. This CDR3 contains 12 residues. Germline V lookup: CDR1 SEHNR, CDR2 FQNEAQ (reference sequence). DNA of the CDR3: TGTGCCAGCAGCTCGACGGGTAATGAAGCTTTCTTT. Translation gives CASSSTGNEAFF.